Sequencing of this T cell receptor beta chain was carried out in a study of early T cells in non-severe SARS-CoV-2 infection. V lost 5 bases and J 2 bases, leaving 16 bases between the germline ends. CDR3 size: 15 residues. CDR1 and CDR2 from the germline V gene are SGHAT and FQDESV (reference sequence). This clonotype was counted between two and nine times. TCRdb analysed the 5' RACE reads with MiXCR anew, one entry per CDR3 protein. The sample lists 70,000 to 95,000 distinct CDR3 sequences, more than 7.5% occurring once. Sequencing was performed on whole blood. The chain recombines TRBV11-1 with TRBJ2-7; no reliable D call. The receptor's source is an adult who was a healthcare worker with PCR-confirmed SARS-CoV-2 infection or an uninfected control (not recorded which). CDR3 DNA: TGTGCCAGCAGCCCAGGCACCCGGATAGCCTACGAGCAGTACTTC. This sequence encodes CASSPGTRIAYEQYF.